This TCR beta chain was retrieved from a study of CD8 T cells in Susac syndrome. The authors negatively isolated CD8+ and CD4+ T cells and FACS-enriched TEMRA cells. Reverse transcription of about 0.45 to 1 ug RNA was performed with random hexamers. The TCR beta CDR3 was amplified by immunoSEQ multiplex PCR across 54 Vbeta, 13 Jbeta. TCRdb passed the immunoSEQ multiplex PCR reads through MiXCR, listing each CDR3 protein once. The data contain a few hundred thousand distinct CDR3 sequences, 95% of them seen just once; the ten biggest clones take up about 0.091%. CDR1 is SGHDT and CDR2 is YYEEEE in the germline V gene. The CDR3 has 14 residues. Trimming left V 4 bases short and J 6 bases short, with 17 bases between.

Sequencing was done on a sample of CD4+ T cells from PBMCs. The chain employs TRBV5-6 and TRBJ2-7; D is undetermined. This clonotype originated in a human donor with multiple sclerosis. In DNA, the CDR3 is TGTGCCAGCAGCGGTACTGTCATAACCTCCGAGCAGTACTTC. This translates into CASSGTVITSEQYF.